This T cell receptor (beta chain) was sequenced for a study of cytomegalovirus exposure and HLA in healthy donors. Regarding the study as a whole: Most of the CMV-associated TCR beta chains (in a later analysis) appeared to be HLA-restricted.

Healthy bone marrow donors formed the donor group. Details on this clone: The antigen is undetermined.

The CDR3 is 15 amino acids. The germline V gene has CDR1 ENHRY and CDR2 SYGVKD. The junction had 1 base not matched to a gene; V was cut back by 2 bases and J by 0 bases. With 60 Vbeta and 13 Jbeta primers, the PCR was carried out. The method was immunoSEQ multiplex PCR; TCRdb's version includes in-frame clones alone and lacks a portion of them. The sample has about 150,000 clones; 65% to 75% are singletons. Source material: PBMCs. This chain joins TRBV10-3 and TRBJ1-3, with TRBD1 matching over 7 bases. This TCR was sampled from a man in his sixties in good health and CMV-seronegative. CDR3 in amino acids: CAISEGTVSGNTIYF. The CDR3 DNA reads TGTGCCATCAGTGAGGGGACAGTCTCTGGAAACACCATATATTTT.